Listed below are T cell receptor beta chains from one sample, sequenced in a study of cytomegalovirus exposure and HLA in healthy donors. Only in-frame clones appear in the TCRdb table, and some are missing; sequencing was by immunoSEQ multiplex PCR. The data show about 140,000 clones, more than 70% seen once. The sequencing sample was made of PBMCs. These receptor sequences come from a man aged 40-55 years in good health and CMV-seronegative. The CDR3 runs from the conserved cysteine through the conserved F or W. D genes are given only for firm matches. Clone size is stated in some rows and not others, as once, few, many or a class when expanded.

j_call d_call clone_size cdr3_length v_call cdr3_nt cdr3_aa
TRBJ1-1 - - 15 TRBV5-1 TGCGCCAGCAGCGGGGGGGACGGAGAGAACACTGAAGCTTTCTTT CASSGGDGENTEAFF
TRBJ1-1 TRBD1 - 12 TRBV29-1 TGCAGCGTCGAGAGGACAGGGAGGACGGCTTTCTTT CSVERTGRTAFF
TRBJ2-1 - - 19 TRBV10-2 TGCGCCAGCAGTGAGTCGGTCGGGTATGCGGGCCCCGCCTACAATGAGCAGTTCTTC CASSESVGYAGPAYNEQFF
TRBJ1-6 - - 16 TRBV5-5 TGTGCCAGCAGCACTCCCTCGGGGGTCATCCTTTCACCCCTCCACTTT CASSTPSGVILSPLHF
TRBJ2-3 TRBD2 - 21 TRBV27 TGTGCCAGCAGCCCCCTAGCGGTATCATTCTTCTCAGACCATCACACAGATACGCAGTATTTT CASSPLAVSFFSDHHTDTQYF
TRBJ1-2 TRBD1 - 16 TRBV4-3 TGCGCCAGCAGCCAAGGAGGGGGCATGACTAACTATGGCTACACCTTC CASSQGGGMTNYGYTF
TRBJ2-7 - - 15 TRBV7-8 TGTGCCAGCAGCCACGCGGCGGGGAATCTCTACGAGCAGTACTTC CASSHAAGNLYEQYF
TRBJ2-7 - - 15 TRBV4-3 TGCGCCAGCAGCCACGCCACCGGGACTGCCTACGAGCAGTACTTC CASSHATGTAYEQYF
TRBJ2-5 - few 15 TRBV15 TGTGCCACCAGCAGAGGGGGCAGAAGGGGAGAGACCCAGTACTTC CATSRGGRRGETQYF
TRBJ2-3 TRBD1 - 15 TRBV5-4 TGTGCCAGCAGCCGAGACAGGGGTGGTCGAGATACGCAGTATTTT CASSRDRGGRDTQYF
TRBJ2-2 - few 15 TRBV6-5 TGTGCCAGCAGTTACTCGAACGGGGGCACCGGGGAGCTGTTTTTT CASSYSNGGTGELFF
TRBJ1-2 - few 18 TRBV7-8 TGTGCCAGCAGCTTAGTCGGGTATGCGGCAGCAACTTCCTATGGCTACACCTTC CASSLVGYAAATSYGYTF
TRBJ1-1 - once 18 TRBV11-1 TGTGCCAGCAGCTTGCGGACGGGTCCGGGACATGGGAACACTGAAGCTTTCTTT CASSLRTGPGHGNTEAFF
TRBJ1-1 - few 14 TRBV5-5 TGTGCCAGCAGCCAGGGACTCGCAGGCACTGAAGCTTTCTTT CASSQGLAGTEAFF
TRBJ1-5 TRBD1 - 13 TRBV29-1 TGCAGCGCGAGGACAGGGGGGAATCAGCCCCAGCATTTT CSARTGGNQPQHF
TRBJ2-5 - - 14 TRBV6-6 TGTGCCAGCAGTTACCCAGGAACCCAAGAGACCCAGTACTTC CASSYPGTQETQYF
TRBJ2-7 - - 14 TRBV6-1 TGTGCCAGCAGTGAACGCGGCCACTCCTACGAGCAGTACTTC CASSERGHSYEQYF
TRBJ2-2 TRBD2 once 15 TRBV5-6 TGTGCCAGCAACGCGCGGGAGCGGCCAACCGGGGAGCTGTTTTTT CASNARERPTGELFF
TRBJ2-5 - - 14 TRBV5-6 TGTGCCAGCAGCTCTAGGGGGATCCAAGAGACCCAGTACTTC CASSSRGIQETQYF
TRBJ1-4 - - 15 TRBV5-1 TGCGCCAGCAGCTCAATCGGGACTTCCCGTGAAAAACTGTTTTTT CASSSIGTSREKLFF
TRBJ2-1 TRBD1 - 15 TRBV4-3 TGCGCCAGCAGCCTCAGACAGGGGGCTTTGTACGAGCAGTTCTTC CASSLRQGALYEQFF
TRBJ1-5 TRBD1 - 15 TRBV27 TGTGCCAGCAGTTTCAGGGGGGATAGCAATCAGCCCCAGCATTTT CASSFRGDSNQPQHF
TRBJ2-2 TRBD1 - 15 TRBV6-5 TGTGCCAGCAGTTACGGTACAGGGGGCACCGGGGAGCTGTTTTTT CASSYGTGGTGELFF
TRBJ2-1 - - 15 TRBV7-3 TGTGCCAGCAGCTCTCCGGGAGCCTCCTACAATGAGCAGTTCTTC CASSSPGASYNEQFF
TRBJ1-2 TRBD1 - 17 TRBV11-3 TGTGCCAGCAGCTTAGCCGATCCGAGACAGGGTGCCTATGGCTACACCTTC CASSLADPRQGAYGYTF
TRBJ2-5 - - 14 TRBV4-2 TGTGCCAGCAGCCAAGCGGCCCCCGGGGAGACCCAGTACTTC CASSQAAPGETQYF
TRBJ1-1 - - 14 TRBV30 TGTGCCTACGAGGGTATAGGGATGAACACTGAAGCTTTCTTT CAYEGIGMNTEAFF
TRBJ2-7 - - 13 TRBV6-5 TGTGCCAGCAGTTACTCACAGGTTCGGGAGCAGTACTTC CASSYSQVREQYF
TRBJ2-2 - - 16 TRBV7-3 TGTGCCAGCAGCCCATCGGCGGTACTGAACACCGGGGAGCTGTTTTTT CASSPSAVLNTGELFF
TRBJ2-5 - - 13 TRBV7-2 TGTGCCAGCAGCTTATACGGTCGGGAGACCCAGTACTTC CASSLYGRETQYF
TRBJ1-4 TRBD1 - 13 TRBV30 TGTGCCTGGAGTGTGGACAGGGGCGAAAAACTGTTTTTT CAWSVDRGEKLFF
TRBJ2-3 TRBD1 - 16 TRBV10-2 TGCGCCAGCAGTGAGCAGACAGGGGGCGCATCAGATACGCAGTATTTT CASSEQTGGASDTQYF
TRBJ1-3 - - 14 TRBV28 TGTGCCAGCAGTTCCGAGCCCTCTGGAAACACCATATATTTT CASSSEPSGNTIYF
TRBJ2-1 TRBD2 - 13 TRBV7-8 TGTGCCAGCACGGGTATACTAGCGGGAGTTATGTTCTTC CASTGILAGVMFF
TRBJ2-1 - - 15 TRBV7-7 TGTGCCAGCAGCCCCTCCCCGGGGAGCGGCGATGAGCAGTTCTTC CASSPSPGSGDEQFF
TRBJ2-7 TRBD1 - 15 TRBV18 TGTGCCAGCTCACCACCGGGCCAGGGGGTCTACGAGCAGTACTTC CASSPPGQGVYEQYF
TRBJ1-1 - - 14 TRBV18 TGTGCCAGCTCACCCACGACAGGGAACACTGAAGCTTTCTTT CASSPTTGNTEAFF
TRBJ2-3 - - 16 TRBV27 TGTGCCAGCAGTCCGGGCCTAGCGCTGAGCACAGATACGCAGTATTTT CASSPGLALSTDTQYF
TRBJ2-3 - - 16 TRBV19 TGTGCCAGTAGTATAGGTTTAGCGGCCAGCACAGATACGCAGTATTTT CASSIGLAASTDTQYF
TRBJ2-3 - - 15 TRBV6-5 TGTGCCAGCAGTTGGGGGACTGGACGCACAGATACGCAGTATTTT CASSWGTGRTDTQYF
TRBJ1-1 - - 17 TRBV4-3 TGCGCCAGCAGCCAAGAACGGATAGCGACAAGGAACACTGAAGCTTTCTTT CASSQERIATRNTEAFF
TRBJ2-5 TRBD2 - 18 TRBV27 TGTGCCAGCAGTCCAAAGCCCCTCTGGCTAGCGGGAGTAGAGACCCAGTACTTC CASSPKPLWLAGVETQYF
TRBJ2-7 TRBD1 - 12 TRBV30 TGTGCCTGGGGCCCCTTGGGACAGCCCCCTGGCTTC CAWGPLGQPPGF
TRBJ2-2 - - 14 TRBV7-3 TGTGCCAGCAGCCCCCAGGGTCACACCGGGGAGCTGTTTTTT CASSPQGHTGELFF
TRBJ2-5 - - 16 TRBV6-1 TGTGCCAGCAGTGATCTCCTAAACCCGGTTCAAGAGACCCAGTACTTC CASSDLLNPVQETQYF
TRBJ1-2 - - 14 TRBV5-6 TGTGCCAGCATCCTTCCGGGCAGGGGCTATGGCTACACCTTC CASILPGRGYGYTF
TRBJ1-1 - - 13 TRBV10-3 TGTGCCAGCCAGCGGGCGCTGAACACTGAAGCTTTCTTT CASQRALNTEAFF
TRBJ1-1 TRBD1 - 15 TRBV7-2 TGTGCCAGCAGCTTATACAGGGGGACTGACACTGAAGCTTTCTTT CASSLYRGTDTEAFF
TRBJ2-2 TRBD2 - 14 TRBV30 TGTGCCTGGAGTGGACTAGCGAGCGCCGGGGAGCTGTTTTTT CAWSGLASAGELFF
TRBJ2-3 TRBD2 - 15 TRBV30 TGTGCCTGGAGGGCCCTAGCGGGGGGACCAGATACGCAGTATTTT CAWRALAGGPDTQYF
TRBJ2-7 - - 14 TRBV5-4 TGTGCCAGCAGCCCCGGAGGGAGCTCCTACGAGCAGTACTTC CASSPGGSSYEQYF
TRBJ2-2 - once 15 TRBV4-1 TGCGCCAGCAGCCAAGATCGTACGGACACCGGGGAGCTGTTTTTT CASSQDRTDTGELFF
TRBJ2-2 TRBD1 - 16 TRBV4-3 TGCGCCAGCAGCCCCAGCCGGGACAGGTACACCGGGGAGCTGTTTTTT CASSPSRDRYTGELFF
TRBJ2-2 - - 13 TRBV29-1 TGCAGCTTGAGGCAGTCGAACACCGGGGAGCTGTTTTTT CSLRQSNTGELFF